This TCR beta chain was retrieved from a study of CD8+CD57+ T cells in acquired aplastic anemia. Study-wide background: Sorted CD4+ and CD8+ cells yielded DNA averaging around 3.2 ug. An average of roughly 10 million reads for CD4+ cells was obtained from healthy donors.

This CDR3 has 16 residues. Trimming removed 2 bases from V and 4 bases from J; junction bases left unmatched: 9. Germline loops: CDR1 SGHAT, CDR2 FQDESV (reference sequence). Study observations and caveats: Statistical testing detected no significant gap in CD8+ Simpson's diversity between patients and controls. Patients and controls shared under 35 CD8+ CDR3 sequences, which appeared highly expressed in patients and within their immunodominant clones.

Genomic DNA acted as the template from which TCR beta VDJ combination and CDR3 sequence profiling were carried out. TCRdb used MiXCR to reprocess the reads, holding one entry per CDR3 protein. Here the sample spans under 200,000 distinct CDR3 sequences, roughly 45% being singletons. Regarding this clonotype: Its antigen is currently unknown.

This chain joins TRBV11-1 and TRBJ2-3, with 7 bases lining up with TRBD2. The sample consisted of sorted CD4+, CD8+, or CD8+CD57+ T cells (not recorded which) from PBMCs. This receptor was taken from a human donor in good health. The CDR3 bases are TGTGCCAGCAGCTTATGGGGGGGTACCGGATCAGATACGCAGTATTTT. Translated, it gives CASSLWGGTGSDTQYF.